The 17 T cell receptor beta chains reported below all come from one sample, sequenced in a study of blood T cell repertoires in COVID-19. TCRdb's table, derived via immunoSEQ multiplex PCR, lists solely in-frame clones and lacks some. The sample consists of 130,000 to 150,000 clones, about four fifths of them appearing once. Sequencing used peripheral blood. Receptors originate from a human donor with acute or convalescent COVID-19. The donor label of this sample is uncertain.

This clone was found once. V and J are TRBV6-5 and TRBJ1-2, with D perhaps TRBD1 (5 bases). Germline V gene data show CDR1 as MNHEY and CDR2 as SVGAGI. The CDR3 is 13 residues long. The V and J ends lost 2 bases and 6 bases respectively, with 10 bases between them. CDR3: CASSYAGDDGYTF. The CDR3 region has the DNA TGTGCCAGCAGTTACGCGGGGGACGATGGCTACACCTTC.

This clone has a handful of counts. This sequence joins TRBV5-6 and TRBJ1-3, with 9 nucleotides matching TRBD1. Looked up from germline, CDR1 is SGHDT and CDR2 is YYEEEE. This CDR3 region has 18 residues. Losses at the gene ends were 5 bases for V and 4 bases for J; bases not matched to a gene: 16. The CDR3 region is CASSRLIRTGEPGNTIYF. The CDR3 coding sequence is TGTGCCAGCAGTCGCCTGATTCGGACAGGGGAGCCCGGAAACACCATATATTTT.

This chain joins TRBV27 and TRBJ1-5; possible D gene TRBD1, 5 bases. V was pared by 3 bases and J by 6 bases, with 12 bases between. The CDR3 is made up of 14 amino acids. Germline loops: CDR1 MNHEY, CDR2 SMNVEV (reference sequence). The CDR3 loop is CASSFSGRGQPQHF. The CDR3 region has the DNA TGTGCCAGCAGTTTTTCGGGTAGGGGTCAGCCCCAGCATTTT.

CDR3 region: CASSAEGVTFSYNEQFF. The CDR3 DNA reads TGCGCCAGCAGTGCCGAGGGGGTGACCTTCTCCTACAATGAGCAGTTCTTC. This chain uses TRBV10-2 with TRBJ2-1; D is perhaps TRBD1 (6 bases). Germline values: CDR1 WSHSY, CDR2 SAAADI. V lost 4 bases, J lost 0 bases, and 16 bases lay in between. CDR3 length: 17 amino acids.

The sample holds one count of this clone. Here the CDR3 DNA reads TGCGCCAGCAGCCAAGGGGACAGACACTACGAGCAGTACGTC. It encodes CASSQGDRHYEQYV. The chain links TRBV4-1 to TRBJ2-7, with TRBD1 identical over 7 bases. Per germline, CDR1 MGHRA and CDR2 YSYEKL. Trimming took 1 base from V and 3 from J; bases not matched to a gene: 3. The length of the CDR3 is 14 residues.

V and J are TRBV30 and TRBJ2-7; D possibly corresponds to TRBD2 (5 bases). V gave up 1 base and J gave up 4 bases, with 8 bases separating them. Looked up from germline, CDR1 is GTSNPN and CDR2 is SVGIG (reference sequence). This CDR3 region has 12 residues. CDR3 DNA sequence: TGTGCCTGGAGTGGATCGGGGTACGAGCAGTACTTC. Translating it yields CAWSGSGYEQYF.

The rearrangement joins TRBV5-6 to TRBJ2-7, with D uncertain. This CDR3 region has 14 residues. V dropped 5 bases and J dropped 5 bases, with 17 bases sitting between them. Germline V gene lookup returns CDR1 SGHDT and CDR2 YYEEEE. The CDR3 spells CASSYSDSPDEQYF. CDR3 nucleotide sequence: TGTGCCAGCAGTTATAGTGACTCCCCGGACGAGCAGTACTTC. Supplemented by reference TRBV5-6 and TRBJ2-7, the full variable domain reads DAGVTQSPTHLIKTRGQQVTLRCSPKSGHDTVSWYQQALGQGPQFIFQYYEEEERQRGNFPDRFSGHQFPNYSSELNVNALLLGDSALYLCASSYSDSPDEQYFGPGTRLTVT.

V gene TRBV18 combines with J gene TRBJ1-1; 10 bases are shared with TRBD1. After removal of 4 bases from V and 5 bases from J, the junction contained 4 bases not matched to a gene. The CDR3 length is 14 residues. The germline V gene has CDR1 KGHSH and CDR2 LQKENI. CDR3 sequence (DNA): TGTGCCAGCTCACAACAGGGACAGGGGACTGAAGCTTTCTTT. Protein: CASSQQGQGTEAFF.

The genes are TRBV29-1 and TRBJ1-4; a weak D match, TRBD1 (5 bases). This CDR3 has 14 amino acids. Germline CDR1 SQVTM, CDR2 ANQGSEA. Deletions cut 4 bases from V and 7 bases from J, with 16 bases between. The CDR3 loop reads CSVGDPGGFEKLFF. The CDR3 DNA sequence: TGCAGCGTTGGGGACCCTGGGGGGTTTGAAAAACTGTTTTTT.

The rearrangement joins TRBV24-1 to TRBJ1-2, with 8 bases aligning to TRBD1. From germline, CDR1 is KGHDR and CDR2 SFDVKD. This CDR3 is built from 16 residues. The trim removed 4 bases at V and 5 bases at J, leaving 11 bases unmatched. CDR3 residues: CATSDPGQGGSYGYTF. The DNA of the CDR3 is TGTGCCACCAGTGACCCTGGACAGGGTGGATCATATGGCTACACCTTC.

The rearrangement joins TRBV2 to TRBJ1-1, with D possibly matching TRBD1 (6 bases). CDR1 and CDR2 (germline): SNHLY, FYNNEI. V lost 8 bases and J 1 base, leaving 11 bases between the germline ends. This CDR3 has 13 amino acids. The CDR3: CASLQGRNTEAFF. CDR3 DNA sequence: TGTGCCAGCCTCCAGGGGAGGAACACTGAAGCTTTCTTT. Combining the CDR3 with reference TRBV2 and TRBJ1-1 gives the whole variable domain EPEVTQTPSHQVTQMGQEVILRCVPISNHLYFYWYRQILGQKVEFLVSFYNNEISEKSEIFDDQFSVERPDGSNFTLKIRSTKLEDSAMYFCASLQGRNTEAFFGQGTRLTVV.

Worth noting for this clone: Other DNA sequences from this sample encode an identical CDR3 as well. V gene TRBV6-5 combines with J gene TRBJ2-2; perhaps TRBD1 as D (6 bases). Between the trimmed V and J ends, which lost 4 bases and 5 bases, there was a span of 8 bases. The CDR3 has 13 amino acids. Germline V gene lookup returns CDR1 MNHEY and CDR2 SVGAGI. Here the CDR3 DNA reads TGTGCCAGCAGTTCTAGGGGGACCGGGGAGCTGTTTTTT. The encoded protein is CASSSRGTGELFF.

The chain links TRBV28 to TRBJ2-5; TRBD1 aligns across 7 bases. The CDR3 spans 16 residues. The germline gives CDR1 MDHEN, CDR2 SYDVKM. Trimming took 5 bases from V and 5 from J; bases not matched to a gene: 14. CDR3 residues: CASSATGSLLEETQYF. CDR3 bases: TGTGCCAGCAGTGCGACAGGGTCCCTCCTCGAGGAGACCCAGTACTTC.

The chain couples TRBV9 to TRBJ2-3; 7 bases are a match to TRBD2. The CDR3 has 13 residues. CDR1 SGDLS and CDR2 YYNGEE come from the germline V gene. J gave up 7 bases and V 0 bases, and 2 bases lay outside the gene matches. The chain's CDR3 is CASSVGDYHTQYF. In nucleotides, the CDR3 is TGTGCCAGCAGCGTAGGGGACTACCATACGCAGTATTTT.

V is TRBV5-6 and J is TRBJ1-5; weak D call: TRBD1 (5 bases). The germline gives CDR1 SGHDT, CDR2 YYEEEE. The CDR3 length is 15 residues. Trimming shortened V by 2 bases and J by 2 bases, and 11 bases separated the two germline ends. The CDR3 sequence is CASSFGGFGNQPQHF. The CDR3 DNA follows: TGTGCCAGCAGCTTCGGGGGATTTGGCAATCAGCCCCAGCATTTT.

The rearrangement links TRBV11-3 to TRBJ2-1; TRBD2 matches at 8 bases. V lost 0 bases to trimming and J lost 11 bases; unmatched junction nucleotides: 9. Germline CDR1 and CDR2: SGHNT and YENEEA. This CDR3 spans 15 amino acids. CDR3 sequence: CASSLDSSTGGQQFF. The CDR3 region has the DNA TGTGCCAGCAGCTTAGATTCTAGCACGGGGGGGCAGCAGTTCTTC. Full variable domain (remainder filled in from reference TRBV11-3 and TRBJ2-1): EAGVVQSPRYKIIEKKQPVAFWCNPISGHNTLYWYLQNLGQGPELLIRYENEEAVDDSQLPKDRFSAERLKGVDSTLKIQPAELGDSAVYLCASSLDSSTGGQQFFGPGTRLTVL.

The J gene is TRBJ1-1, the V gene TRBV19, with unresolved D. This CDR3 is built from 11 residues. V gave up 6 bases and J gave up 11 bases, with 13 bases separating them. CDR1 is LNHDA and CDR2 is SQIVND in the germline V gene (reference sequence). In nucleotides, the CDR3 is TGTGCCAGTAGGGTCGGAGGTCGGGCTTTCTTT. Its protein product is CASRVGGRAFF. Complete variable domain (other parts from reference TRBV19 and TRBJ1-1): DGGITQSPKYLFRKEGQNVTLSCEQNLNHDAMYWYRQDPGQGLRLIYYSQIVNDFQKGDIAEGYSVSREKKESFPLTVTSAQKNPTAFYLCASRVGGRAFFGQGTRLTVV.